This T cell receptor (beta chain) came from a study of CD8 T cells in Susac syndrome. RNA in amounts of roughly 0.5 to 1 ug was reverse transcribed with random hexamers. TCRdb used MiXCR to reprocess the immunoSEQ multiplex PCR reads, holding one entry per CDR3 protein. The table includes about 120,000 distinct CDR3 sequences, roughly 91% detected once. The receptor was isolated from a human donor in good health. The sequenced material came from CD4+ T cells from PBMCs.

The CDR3 DNA reads as TGTGCCAGCAGTTTAGCGACTAACACCGGGGAGCTGTTTTTT. Translation gives CASSLATNTGELFF. The chain carries TRBV27 and TRBJ2-2, with D unclear. The CDR3 contains 14 residues. Germline loops: CDR1 MNHEY, CDR2 SMNVEV (reference sequence). The germline V and J ends were trimmed by 2 bases and 2 bases, with 6 bases remaining between them.